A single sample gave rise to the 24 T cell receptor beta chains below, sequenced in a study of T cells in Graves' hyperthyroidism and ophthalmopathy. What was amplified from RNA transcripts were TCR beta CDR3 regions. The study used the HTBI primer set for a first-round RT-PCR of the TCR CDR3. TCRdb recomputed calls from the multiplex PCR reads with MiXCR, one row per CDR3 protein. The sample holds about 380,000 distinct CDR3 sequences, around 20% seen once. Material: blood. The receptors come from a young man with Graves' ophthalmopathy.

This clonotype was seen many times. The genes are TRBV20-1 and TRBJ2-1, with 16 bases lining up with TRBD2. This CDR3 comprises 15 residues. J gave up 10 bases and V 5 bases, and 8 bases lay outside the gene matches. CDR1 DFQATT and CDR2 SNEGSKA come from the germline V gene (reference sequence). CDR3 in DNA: TGCAGTGCTCTGGGGACTAGCGGGGGGGCGCGGGAGCAGTTCTTC. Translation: CSALGTSGGAREQFF.

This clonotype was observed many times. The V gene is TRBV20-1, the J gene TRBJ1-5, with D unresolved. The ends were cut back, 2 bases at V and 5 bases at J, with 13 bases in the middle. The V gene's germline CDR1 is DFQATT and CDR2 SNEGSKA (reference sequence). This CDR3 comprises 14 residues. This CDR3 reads CSARITGSDQPQHF. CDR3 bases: TGCAGTGCTAGAATCACTGGGTCTGATCAGCCCCAGCATTTT.

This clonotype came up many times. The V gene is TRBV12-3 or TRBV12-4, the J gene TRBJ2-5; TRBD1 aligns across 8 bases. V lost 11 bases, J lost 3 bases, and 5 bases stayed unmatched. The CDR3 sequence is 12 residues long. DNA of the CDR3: TGTGCCGTGCAGGGGGCAGAAGAGACCCAGTACTTC. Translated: CAVQGAEETQYF.

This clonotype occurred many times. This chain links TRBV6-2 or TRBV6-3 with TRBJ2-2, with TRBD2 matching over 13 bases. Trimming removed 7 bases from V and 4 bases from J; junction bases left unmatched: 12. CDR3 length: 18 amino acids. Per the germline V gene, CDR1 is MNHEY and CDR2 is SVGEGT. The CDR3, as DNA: TGTGCCAGCACTCCGCTACTAGCGGGGGGGCTTAGCACCGGGGAGCTGTTTTTT. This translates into CASTPLLAGGLSTGELFF.

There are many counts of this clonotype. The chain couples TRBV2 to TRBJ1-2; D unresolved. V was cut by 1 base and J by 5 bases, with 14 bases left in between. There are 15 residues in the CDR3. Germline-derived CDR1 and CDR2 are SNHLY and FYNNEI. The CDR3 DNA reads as TGTGCCAGCAGTGAAGGGTACCGGTCGAGATATGGCTACACCTTC. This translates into CASSEGYRSRYGYTF.

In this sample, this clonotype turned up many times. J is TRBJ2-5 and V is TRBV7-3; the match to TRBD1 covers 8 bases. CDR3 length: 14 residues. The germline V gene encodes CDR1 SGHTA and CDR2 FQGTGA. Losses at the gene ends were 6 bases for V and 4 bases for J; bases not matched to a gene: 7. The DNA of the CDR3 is TGTGCCAGCAGTTTGTCAGGGGGCGCAGAGACCCAGTACTTC. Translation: CASSLSGGAETQYF.

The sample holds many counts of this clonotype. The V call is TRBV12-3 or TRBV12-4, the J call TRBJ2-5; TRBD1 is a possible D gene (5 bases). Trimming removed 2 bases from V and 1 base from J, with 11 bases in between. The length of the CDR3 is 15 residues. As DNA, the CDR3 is TGTGCCAGCAGTTTATCAGGGATCGGCCAAGAGACCCAGTACTTC. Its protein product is CASSLSGIGQETQYF.

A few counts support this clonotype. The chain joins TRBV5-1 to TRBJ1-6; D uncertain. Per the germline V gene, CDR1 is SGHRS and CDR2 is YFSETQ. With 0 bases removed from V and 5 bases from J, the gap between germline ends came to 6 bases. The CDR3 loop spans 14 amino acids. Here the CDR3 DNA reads TGCGCCAGCAGCTTGGACCGAGATAATTCACCCCTCCACTTT. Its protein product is CASSLDRDNSPLHF.

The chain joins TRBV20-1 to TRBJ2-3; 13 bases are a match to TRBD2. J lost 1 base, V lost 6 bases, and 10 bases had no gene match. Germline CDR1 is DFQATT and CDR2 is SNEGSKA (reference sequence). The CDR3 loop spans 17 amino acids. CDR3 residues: CSASPFGLAGGTDTQYF. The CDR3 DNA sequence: TGCAGTGCGAGCCCCTTCGGACTAGCGGGGGGCACAGATACGCAGTATTTT.

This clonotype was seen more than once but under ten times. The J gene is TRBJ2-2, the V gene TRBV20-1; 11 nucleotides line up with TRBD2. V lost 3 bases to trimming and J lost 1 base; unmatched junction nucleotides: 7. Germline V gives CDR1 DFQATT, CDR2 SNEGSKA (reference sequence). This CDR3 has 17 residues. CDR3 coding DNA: TGCAGTGCTAGCTTAGCGGGGGGGATACTGAACACCGGGGAGCTGTTTTTT. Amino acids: CSASLAGGILNTGELFF.

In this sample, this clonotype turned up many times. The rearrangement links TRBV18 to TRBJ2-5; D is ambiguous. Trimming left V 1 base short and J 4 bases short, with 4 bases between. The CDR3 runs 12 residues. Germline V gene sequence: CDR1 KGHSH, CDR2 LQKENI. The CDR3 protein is CASSPLGETQYF. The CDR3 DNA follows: TGTGCCAGCTCACCACTTGGAGAGACCCAGTACTTC.

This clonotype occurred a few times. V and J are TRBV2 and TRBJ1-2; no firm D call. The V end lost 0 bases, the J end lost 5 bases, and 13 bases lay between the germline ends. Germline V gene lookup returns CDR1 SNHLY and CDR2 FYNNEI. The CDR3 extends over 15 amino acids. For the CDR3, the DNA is TGTGCCAGCAGTGAAGCGGGAACTCTCCCGTATGGCTACACCTTC. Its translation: CASSEAGTLPYGYTF.

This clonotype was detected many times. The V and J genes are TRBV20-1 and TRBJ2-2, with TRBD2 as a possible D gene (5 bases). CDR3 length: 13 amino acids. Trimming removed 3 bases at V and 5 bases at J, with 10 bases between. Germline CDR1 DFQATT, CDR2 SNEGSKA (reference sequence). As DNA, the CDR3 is TGCAGTGCTAGTGAGGGCCTGACCGGGGAGCTGTTTTTT. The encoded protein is CSASEGLTGELFF.

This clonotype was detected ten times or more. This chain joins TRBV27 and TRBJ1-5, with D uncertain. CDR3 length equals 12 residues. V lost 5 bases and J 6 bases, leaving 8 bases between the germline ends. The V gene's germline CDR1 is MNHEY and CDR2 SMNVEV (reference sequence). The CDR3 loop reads CASSVLGQPQHF. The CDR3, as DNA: TGTGCCAGCAGTGTACTGGGTCAGCCCCAGCATTTT.

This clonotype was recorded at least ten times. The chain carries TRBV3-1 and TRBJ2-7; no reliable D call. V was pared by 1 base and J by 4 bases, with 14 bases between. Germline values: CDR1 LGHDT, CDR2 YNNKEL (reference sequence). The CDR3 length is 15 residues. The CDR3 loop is CASSQARTAAYEQYF. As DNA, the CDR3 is TGTGCCAGCAGCCAAGCTAGGACCGCTGCATACGAGCAGTACTTC.

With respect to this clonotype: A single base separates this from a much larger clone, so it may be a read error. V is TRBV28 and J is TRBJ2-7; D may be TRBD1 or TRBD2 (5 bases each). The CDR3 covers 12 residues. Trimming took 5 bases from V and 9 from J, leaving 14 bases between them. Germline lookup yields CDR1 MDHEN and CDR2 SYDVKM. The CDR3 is CASSAGTDLQYF. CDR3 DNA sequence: TGTGCCAGCAGTGCCGGGACCGATTTGCAGTACTTC.

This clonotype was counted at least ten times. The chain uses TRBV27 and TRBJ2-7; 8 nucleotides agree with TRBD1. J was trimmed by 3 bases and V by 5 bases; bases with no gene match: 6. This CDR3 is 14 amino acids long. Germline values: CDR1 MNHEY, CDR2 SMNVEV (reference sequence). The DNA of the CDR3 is TGTGCCAGCAGTACTGTGGACAGGGACTACGAGCAGTACTTC. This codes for CASSTVDRDYEQYF.

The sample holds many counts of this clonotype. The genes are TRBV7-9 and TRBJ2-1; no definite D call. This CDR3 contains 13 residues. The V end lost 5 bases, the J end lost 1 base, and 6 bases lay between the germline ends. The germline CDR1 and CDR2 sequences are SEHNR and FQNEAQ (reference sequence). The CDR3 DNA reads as TGTGCCAGCAGCCCCGGTTCCTACAATGAGCAGTTCTTC. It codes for CASSPGSYNEQFF.

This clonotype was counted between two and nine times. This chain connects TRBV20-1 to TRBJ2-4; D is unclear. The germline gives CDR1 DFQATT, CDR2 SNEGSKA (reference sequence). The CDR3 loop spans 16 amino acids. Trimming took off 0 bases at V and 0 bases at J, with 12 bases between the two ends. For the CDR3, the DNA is TGCAGTGCTAGAGAAGCGCTCACCCTAGCCAAAAACATTCAGTACTTC. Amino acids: CSAREALTLAKNIQYF.

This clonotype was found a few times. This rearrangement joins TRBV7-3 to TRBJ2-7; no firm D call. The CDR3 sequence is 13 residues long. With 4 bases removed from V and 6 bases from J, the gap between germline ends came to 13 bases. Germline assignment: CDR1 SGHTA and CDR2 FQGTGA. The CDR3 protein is CASSSTAMSEQYF. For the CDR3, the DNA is TGTGCCAGCAGCTCGACCGCCATGAGCGAGCAGTACTTC.

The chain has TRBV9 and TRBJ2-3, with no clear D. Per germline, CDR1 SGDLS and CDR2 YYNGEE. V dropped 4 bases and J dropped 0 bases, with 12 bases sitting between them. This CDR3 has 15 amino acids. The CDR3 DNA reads TGTGCCAGCAGCACCGACGGTCCTAGCACAGATACGCAGTATTTT. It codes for CASSTDGPSTDTQYF.

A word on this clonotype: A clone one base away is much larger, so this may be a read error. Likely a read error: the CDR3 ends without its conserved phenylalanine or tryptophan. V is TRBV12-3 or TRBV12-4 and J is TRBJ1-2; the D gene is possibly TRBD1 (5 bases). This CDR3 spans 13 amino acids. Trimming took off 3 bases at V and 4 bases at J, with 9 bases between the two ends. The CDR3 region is CASSLARVYGYTS. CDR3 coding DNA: TGTGCCAGCAGTTTGGCCAGGGTCTATGGCTACACCTCC.

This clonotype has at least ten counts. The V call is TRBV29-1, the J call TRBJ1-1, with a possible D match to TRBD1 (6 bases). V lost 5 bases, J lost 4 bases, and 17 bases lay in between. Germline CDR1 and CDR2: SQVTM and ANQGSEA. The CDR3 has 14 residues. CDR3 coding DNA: TGCAGCGTTTCTTCCTCAGGGGTATTCACTGAAGCTTTCTTT. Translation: CSVSSSGVFTEAFF.

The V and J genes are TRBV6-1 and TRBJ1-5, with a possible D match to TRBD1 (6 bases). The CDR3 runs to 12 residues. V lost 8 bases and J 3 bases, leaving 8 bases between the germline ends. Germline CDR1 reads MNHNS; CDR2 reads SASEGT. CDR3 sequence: CASGTYNQPQHF. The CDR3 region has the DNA TGTGCCAGCGGGACATACAATCAGCCCCAGCATTTT.